One sample yielded the 24 T cell receptor beta chains listed below, sequenced in a study of blood T cell repertoires in COVID-19. Profiled with immunoSEQ multiplex PCR; TCRdb holds only in-frame clones, not every one. The profile shows under 150,000 clones, about nine tenths of them singletons. Sequenced sample: peripheral blood. These TCRs come from a human donor in a cohort sampled during active COVID-19.

The chain employs TRBV5-4 and TRBJ2-2, with D tentatively TRBD2 (5 bases). The CDR3 is 16 amino acids. V dropped 0 bases and J dropped 1 base, with 10 bases sitting between them. Germline V gene lookup returns CDR1 SGHNT and CDR2 YYREEE (reference sequence). DNA for the CDR3: TGTGCCAGCAGCTTGGGGGCTAGCCAGAACACCGGGGAGCTGTTTTTT. Protein product: CASSLGASQNTGELFF. The full variable domain, in which reference TRBV5-4 and TRBJ2-2 provide the parts outside the CDR3, is ETGVTQSPTHLIKTRGQQVTLRCSSQSGHNTVSWYQQALGQGPQFIFQYYREEENGRGNFPPRFSGLQFPNYSSELNVNALELDDSALYLCASSLGASQNTGELFFGEGSRLTVL.

The chain uses TRBV7-2 and TRBJ1-2; 8 nucleotides agree with TRBD1. J gave up 0 bases and V 3 bases, and 12 bases lay outside the gene matches. Germline assignment: CDR1 SGHTA and CDR2 FQGNSA. The CDR3 has 18 amino acids. CDR3 nucleotide sequence: TGTGCCAGCAGCTTTAGATCCAGGGGGCGCCTCGCTAACTATGGCTACACCTTC. Amino acids: CASSFRSRGRLANYGYTF.

CDR3 amino acids: CASRGRGVETQYF. The CDR3 bases are TGTGCCAGCAGGGGGCGGGGAGTGGAGACCCAGTACTTC. This sequence joins TRBV3-1 (or the pseudogene TRBV3-2) and TRBJ2-5; D might be TRBD2 (6 bases). The CDR3 spans 13 residues. Germline lookup yields CDR1 LGHDT and CDR2 YNNKEL (reference sequence). Trimming stripped 6 bases from V and 5 bases from J, with 13 bases between.

The V and J genes are TRBV9 and TRBJ1-1; D is unclear. Trimming shortened V by 3 bases and J by 3 bases, and 15 bases separated the two germline ends. This CDR3 has 15 amino acids. CDR1 and CDR2 (germline): SGDLS, YYNGEE. DNA for the CDR3: TGTGCCAGCAGCGGGAGTGGCAGCTTCGACACTGAAGCTTTCTTT. It yields the protein CASSGSGSFDTEAFF.

V gene TRBV10-3 combines with J gene TRBJ2-3; the D gene is possibly TRBD2 (6 bases). CDR3 length: 15 amino acids. V was pared by 0 bases and J by 3 bases, with 10 bases between. CDR1 and CDR2 (germline): ENHRY, SYGVKD. The CDR3 protein is CAISESAGSTDTQYF. The CDR3 DNA sequence: TGTGCCATCAGTGAGTCTGCGGGGTCAACAGATACGCAGTATTTT.

This clone was seen only once. CDR3 in amino acids: CASSSYWDRGSGELFF. The CDR3 coding sequence is TGTGCCAGCAGTTCTTATTGGGACAGGGGGTCCGGGGAGCTGTTTTTT. This chain links TRBV27 with TRBJ2-2, with TRBD1 matching over 11 bases. This CDR3 comprises 16 residues. Germline loops: CDR1 MNHEY, CDR2 SMNVEV (reference sequence). J lost 6 bases, V lost 4 bases, and 7 bases had no gene match.

The V call is TRBV7-2, the J call TRBJ2-1, with 10 bases that match TRBD1. Germline values: CDR1 SGHTA, CDR2 FQGNSA. The length of the CDR3 is 15 residues. With 4 bases clipped from V and 7 bases from J, the junction kept 7 bases outside the gene matches. DNA for the CDR3: TGTGCCAGCAGCTCGACAGGGGGCGCAGGGAATGAGCAGTTCTTC. Translating it yields CASSSTGGAGNEQFF.

The chain joins TRBV6-2 or TRBV6-3 to TRBJ1-1; D is possibly TRBD1 (6 bases). CDR3 length: 13 residues. CDR1 and CDR2 (germline): MNHEY, SVGEGT. With 0 bases removed from V and 5 bases from J, the gap between germline ends came to 7 bases. CDR3 protein: CASSYSQGTEAFF. The CDR3, as DNA: TGTGCCAGCAGTTACTCTCAGGGGACTGAAGCTTTCTTT.

The genes are TRBV18 and TRBJ1-5; D remains unclear. The CDR3 contains 14 residues. The germline gives CDR1 KGHSH, CDR2 LQKENI. Trimming removed 1 base from V and 1 base from J, with 5 bases in between. CDR3 nucleotide sequence: TGTGCCAGCTCACCACAAGAGAGCAATCAGCCCCAGCATTTT. Protein: CASSPQESNQPQHF.

This clone was counted once. V is TRBV6-4 and J is TRBJ2-1; possibly TRBD2 for D (6 bases). Germline loops: CDR1 MRHNA, CDR2 SNTAGT. The CDR3 sequence is 15 residues long. Trimming took 3 bases from V and 2 from J, leaving 11 bases between them. In DNA, the CDR3 is TGTGCCAGCAGTGAGACCACGGGAGCCTACAATGAGCAGTTCTTC. This gives the protein CASSETTGAYNEQFF.

The gene calls are TRBV28 and TRBJ1-2, with D possibly being TRBD1 (5 bases). Germline assignment: CDR1 MDHEN and CDR2 SYDVKM. The CDR3 spans 13 residues. Trimming removed 6 bases from V and 3 bases from J, with 11 bases in between. The CDR3, as DNA: TGTGCCAGCAGGCCAAACAGGTACTATGGCTACACCTTC. Translated: CASRPNRYYGYTF.

This chain connects TRBV7-2 to TRBJ2-7, with a weak D call TRBD1 (7 bases). This CDR3 has 14 residues. V was shortened by 1 base and J by 6 bases, with 13 bases between the two germline ends. The germline V gene encodes CDR1 SGHTA and CDR2 FQGNSA. The CDR3 nucleotides read TGTGCCAGCAGCTTAGGCCACCAGGGGGGCGAGCAGTACTTC. This sequence encodes CASSLGHQGGEQYF.

The rearrangement links TRBV7-8 to TRBJ1-2; 8 bases match TRBD1. The V gene end was trimmed by 2 bases and the J gene end by 7 bases; junction bases not matched to a gene: 12. The CDR3 sequence is 16 residues long. Germline V gene sequence: CDR1 SGHVS, CDR2 FQNEAQ. CDR3 region: CASSLMIGTGLSGYTF. In nucleotides, the CDR3 is TGTGCCAGCAGCTTAATGATTGGGACAGGTCTCAGTGGCTACACCTTC.

This chain links TRBV10-3 with TRBJ1-3; D remains ambiguous. The V and J ends lost 0 bases and 1 base respectively, with 7 bases between them. The CDR3 runs 15 residues. CDR1 is ENHRY and CDR2 is SYGVKD in the germline V gene. CDR3 DNA: TGTGCCATCAGTGAGTCGTCGGGGTCTGGAAACACCATATATTTT. Its translation is CAISESSGSGNTIYF.

Here the CDR3 reads CASSIGQVNTEAFF. The DNA for the CDR3 is TGTGCCAGTAGTATTGGGCAGGTGAACACTGAAGCTTTCTTT. The chain carries TRBV19 and TRBJ1-1; D ambiguous. This CDR3 contains 14 residues. CDR1 is LNHDA, CDR2 SQIVND, per germline (reference sequence). Trimming shortened V by 3 bases and J by 0 bases, and 8 bases separated the two germline ends.

The chain is built from TRBV7-2 and TRBJ2-5, with D possibly matching TRBD2 (6 bases). Germline V CDR1 and CDR2: SGHTA, FQGNSA. The CDR3 is 15 residues long. V lost 1 base to trimming and J lost 2 bases, with 11 bases between them. CDR3 in amino acids: CASSLEGGPQETQYF. In DNA form, the CDR3 reads TGTGCCAGCAGCTTAGAGGGAGGCCCGCAAGAGACCCAGTACTTC.

The chain links TRBV19 to TRBJ2-3; TRBD2 aligns across 11 bases. Germline V gene lookup returns CDR1 LNHDA and CDR2 SQIVND (reference sequence). There are 15 residues in the CDR3. Trimming took 5 bases from V and 3 from J; bases not matched to a gene: 4. CDR3 sequence: CASSQTSGITDTQYF. DNA for the CDR3: TGTGCCAGTAGTCAGACTAGCGGGATAACAGATACGCAGTATTTT.

The gene calls are TRBV5-4 and TRBJ2-2, with D maybe TRBD1 (6 bases). V was trimmed by 4 bases and J by 2 bases, leaving 15 bases between them. There are 16 residues in the CDR3. Germline CDR1 is SGHNT and CDR2 is YYREEE (reference sequence). DNA of the CDR3: TGTGCCAGCAGCGATAAACAGGGTGGCAACACCGGGGAGCTGTTTTTT. Protein product: CASSDKQGGNTGELFF.

The V and J genes are TRBV19 and TRBJ2-3; 10 bases are shared with TRBD1. The CDR3 contains 14 residues. The ends lost 6 bases at V and 5 bases at J; junction bases unmatched: 5. CDR1 LNHDA and CDR2 SQIVND come from the germline V gene (reference sequence). The CDR3: CASRRQGAEDTQYF. The CDR3 region has the DNA TGTGCCAGTAGGCGACAGGGGGCGGAAGATACGCAGTATTTT.

This clone was observed a single time. The rearrangement links TRBV6-5 to TRBJ2-2; 8 positions agree with TRBD2. The V gene's germline CDR1 is MNHEY and CDR2 SVGAGI. Unmatched junction bases numbered 8, after V lost 6 bases and J lost 8 bases. This CDR3 contains 14 residues. The CDR3 sequence: CASSQSLAGGELFF. As DNA, the CDR3 is TGTGCCAGCAGCCAGTCTCTAGCGGGTGGGGAGCTGTTTTTT.

V usage is TRBV5-1 and J usage is TRBJ2-7; D is perhaps TRBD1 (5 bases). V lost 5 bases, J lost 0 bases, and 18 bases lay in between. The germline V gene encodes CDR1 SGHRS and CDR2 YFSETQ. There are 16 residues in the CDR3. This CDR3 reads CASRSNGQRTSYEQYF. The DNA for the CDR3 is TGCGCCAGCAGATCCAACGGACAAAGGACCTCCTACGAGCAGTACTTC. Complete variable domain (other parts from reference TRBV5-1 and TRBJ2-7): KAGVTQTPRYLIKTRGQQVTLSCSPISGHRSVSWYQQTPGQGLQFLFEYFSETQRNKGNFPGRFSGRQFSNSRSEMNVSTLELGDSALYLCASRSNGQRTSYEQYFGPGTRLTVT.

The chain joins TRBV6-5 to TRBJ1-1, with 7 bases fitting TRBD1. J gave up 1 base and V 4 bases, and 6 bases lay outside the gene matches. Germline V gives CDR1 MNHEY, CDR2 SVGAGI. CDR3 length: 15 amino acids. CDR3 amino acids: CASSSGTAGNTEAFF. CDR3 in DNA: TGTGCCAGCAGTTCCGGGACAGCTGGGAACACTGAAGCTTTCTTT.

This chain links TRBV6-5 with TRBJ1-1, with 7 bases lining up with TRBD1. Germline V gives CDR1 MNHEY, CDR2 SVGAGI. J gave up 1 base and V 0 bases, and 2 bases lay outside the gene matches. The CDR3 has 15 residues. CDR3 region: CASSYSPGGNTEAFF. CDR3 DNA sequence: TGTGCCAGCAGTTACTCCCCAGGGGGGAACACTGAAGCTTTCTTT.

The chain employs TRBV11-3 and TRBJ2-1, with 15 positions matching TRBD2. J gave up 0 bases and V 0 bases, and 6 bases lay outside the gene matches. The CDR3 totals 20 residues. Germline assignment: CDR1 SGHNT and CDR2 YENEEA. DNA of the CDR3: TGTGCCAGCAGCTTAGATCCGGGACTAGCGGGGGGCGGCTCCTACAATGAGCAGTTCTTC. Amino acid sequence: CASSLDPGLAGGGSYNEQFF.